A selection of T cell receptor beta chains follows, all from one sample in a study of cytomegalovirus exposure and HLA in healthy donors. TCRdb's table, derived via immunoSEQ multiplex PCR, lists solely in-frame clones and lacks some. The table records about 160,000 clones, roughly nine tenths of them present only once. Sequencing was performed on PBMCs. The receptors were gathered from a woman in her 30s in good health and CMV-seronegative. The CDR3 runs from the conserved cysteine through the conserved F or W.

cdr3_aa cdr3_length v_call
CASSRDRDPYGYTF 14 TRBV7-3
CASMWTGDGEKLFF 14 TRBV28
CASSRGDTITDTQYF 15 TRBV7-9
CASSLHDARTQPQHF 15 TRBV7-2
CASSLRSGANEKLFF 15 TRBV5-6
CASSQVTGGNTGELFF 16 TRBV9
CASSSYGTGQEQYF 14 TRBV7-3
CASSVDLNTEAFF 13 TRBV9
CASSQDLGRASPFPYEQYF 19 TRBV4-3
CSVGVAAASSYEQYF 15 TRBV29-1
CASRYLGRNTEAFF 14 TRBV2
CASSLAGGTSGEQFF 15 TRBV7-6
CASSPGAGQPQHF 13 TRBV4-1
CAWSVTSRGQGKLFF 15 TRBV30
CASSRALVNSGELFF 15 TRBV18
CASSQVSPGGQPQHF 15 TRBV4-1
CASSRTSGRVDYENEQFF 18 TRBV2
CASSFGQRNEKLFF 14 TRBV5-4
CASSEPTGSYDEQFF 15 TRBV28
CASSQGEGANYGYTF 15 TRBV4-3
CASSSTDTQYF 11 TRBV18
CASSRTGPYEQYF 13 TRBV6-5
CASSVDGGRYSPLHF 15 TRBV9
CASSVADGTNVLTF 14 TRBV9
CASSQVGSGELFF 13 TRBV4-2
CARLRYLREKLFF 13 TRBV21-1
CASSVDSGTAAETQYF 16 TRBV9
CASSPPDNSGNTIYF 15 TRBV18
CASQGGYEQYF 11 TRBV28
CASSSRGTSGRGGETQYF 18 TRBV27
CASSLDRQKEYF 12 TRBV5-6
CASSLPGTANTGELFF 16 TRBV28
CASSYFPGTGGFGYTF 16 TRBV5-1